Listed below are T cell receptor beta chains from one sample, sequenced in a study of T cells in localized non-small cell lung cancer. TCRdb's table, derived via immunoSEQ multiplex PCR, lists solely in-frame clones and lacks some. The sample shows 1,500 to 2,000 clones, roughly 19% of them seen only once. The specimen comprised normal lung tissue next to the tumor, sampled before any cancer treatment. The origin of the receptors is a female donor older than 55 with stage I lung adenocarcinoma. The CDR3 runs from the conserved cysteine through the conserved F or W. The D gene is left open where the match is weak. Clone size, where shown, is once, few, many, or a class for clones that have expanded.

J: TRBJ1-1
V: TRBV7-2
D: NA
size: medium-sized
CDR3: CASSQDLNTEAFF
DNA: TGTGCCAGCAGCCAGGACCTTAACACTGAAGCTTTCTTT

J: TRBJ2-3
V: TRBV11-3
D: TRBD1
size: medium-sized
CDR3: CASSLGTGKDTQYF
DNA: TGTGCCAGCAGCTTAGGGACAGGGAAAGATACGCAGTATTTT

J: TRBJ1-5
V: TRBV28
D: NA
size: NA
CDR3: CASRTRGFRDGNQPQHF
DNA: TGTGCCAGCAGAACCAGGGGTTTCAGAGACGGCAATCAGCCCCAGCATTTT

J: TRBJ2-3
V: TRBV6-8
D: TRBD2
size: few
CDR3: CASSAGAGDRTDTQYF
DNA: TGTGCCAGCAGCGCCGGAGCGGGAGACAGAACAGATACGCAGTATTTT

J: TRBJ2-2
V: TRBV19
D: TRBD1
size: few
CDR3: CASSTLDRANTGELFF
DNA: TGTGCCAGTAGTACTTTGGACAGGGCGAACACCGGGGAGCTGTTTTTT

J: TRBJ1-5
V: TRBV28
D: TRBD1
size: few
CDR3: CASSFRGQGNQPQHF
DNA: TGTGCCAGCAGTTTCCGGGGACAGGGGAATCAGCCCCAGCATTTT

J: TRBJ2-7
V: TRBV11-3
D: NA
size: few
CDR3: CASSLGVGAGEQYF
DNA: TGTGCCAGCAGCTTAGGGGTGGGTGCGGGGGAGCAGTACTTC

J: TRBJ1-6
V: TRBV11-3
D: TRBD1
size: medium-sized
CDR3: CASNPGQAASPLHF
DNA: TGTGCCAGCAACCCCGGACAGGCGGCTTCACCCCTCCACTTT

J: TRBJ2-4
V: TRBV15
D: NA
size: NA
CDR3: CATSKVRGGRTENIQYF
DNA: TGTGCCACCAGCAAGGTACGTGGTGGACGGACGGAAAACATTCAGTACTTC

J: TRBJ2-3
V: TRBV6-8
D: NA
size: few
CDR3: CASSDQGNTQYF
DNA: TGTGCCAGCAGTGATCAGGGGAACACGCAGTATTTT

J: TRBJ2-5
V: TRBV6-8
D: NA
size: NA
CDR3: CAISGTATEYQETQYF
DNA: TGTGCCATCAGTGGAACAGCGACGGAGTACCAAGAGACCCAGTACTTC

J: TRBJ2-7
V: TRBV19
D: NA
size: NA
CDR3: CASSPRDSYEQYF
DNA: TGTGCCAGTAGTCCAAGGGATTCGTACGAGCAGTACTTC

J: TRBJ1-1
V: TRBV18
D: NA
size: few
CDR3: CASSWELNTEAFF
DNA: TGTGCCAGCTCATGGGAGCTGAACACTGAAGCTTTCTTT

J: TRBJ2-2
V: TRBV18
D: TRBD1
size: NA
CDR3: CASSRGQGASNTGELFF
DNA: TGTGCCAGCTCCCGGGGACAGGGGGCGTCGAACACCGGGGAGCTGTTTTTT

J: TRBJ1-1
V: TRBV6-7
D: NA
size: NA
CDR3: CATTLVTEAFF
DNA: TGTGCCACTACGCTTGTCACTGAAGCTTTCTTT

J: TRBJ1-5
V: TRBV9
D: NA
size: NA
CDR3: CASSGGGITGPQHF
DNA: TGTGCCAGCAGTGGTGGGGGAATTACAGGGCCCCAGCATTTT

J: TRBJ2-7
V: TRBV29-1
D: TRBD2
size: NA
CDR3: CSVLNLAVLPYEQYF
DNA: TGCAGCGTTCTAAACCTAGCGGTCCTGCCTTACGAGCAGTACTTC

J: TRBJ1-2
V: TRBV29-1
D: NA
size: NA
CDR3: CSAITLSGPDYGYTF
DNA: TGCAGCGCCATTACACTCTCAGGCCCGGACTATGGCTACACCTTC

J: TRBJ2-7
V: TRBV6-8
D: NA
size: few
CDR3: CAINQGPYEQYF
DNA: TGTGCCATCAATCAGGGACCCTACGAGCAGTACTTC

J: TRBJ2-1
V: TRBV11-3
D: NA
size: few
CDR3: CASSLRWGVGRTGSYNEQFF
DNA: TGTGCCAGCAGCTTAAGGTGGGGCGTGGGGCGTACAGGCTCCTACAATGAGCAGTTCTTC

J: TRBJ2-3
V: TRBV18
D: TRBD2
size: large
CDR3: CASSIAGPSTDTQYF
DNA: TGTGCCAGCTCAATAGCGGGGCCCAGCACAGATACGCAGTATTTT

J: TRBJ2-2
V: TRBV19
D: NA
size: NA
CDR3: CASSIDSGFAGELFF
DNA: TGTGCCAGTAGTATTGATTCAGGGTTCGCCGGGGAGCTGTTTTTT

J: TRBJ2-3
V: TRBV11-3
D: TRBD2
size: medium-sized
CDR3: CASSLPTSGWDTQYF
DNA: TGTGCCAGCAGCTTACCGACTAGCGGGTGGGATACGCAGTATTTT

J: TRBJ1-5
V: TRBV7-2
D: NA
size: NA
CDR3: CASSSFSYQPQHF
DNA: TGTGCCAGCAGCTCCTTTTCTTATCAGCCCCAGCATTTT

J: TRBJ1-1
V: TRBV30
D: NA
size: few
CDR3: CAWSWGPSNTEAFF
DNA: TGTGCCTGGAGTTGGGGACCCTCGAACACTGAAGCTTTCTTT

J: TRBJ2-4
V: TRBV19
D: TRBD1
size: NA
CDR3: CASTGIGQGDSIQYF
DNA: TGTGCCAGCACTGGAATCGGACAGGGCGATTCAATTCAGTACTTC

J: TRBJ2-2
V: TRBV6-8
D: TRBD1
size: few
CDR3: CASSSPGTGGTGELFF
DNA: TGTGCCAGCAGTTCGCCCGGGACAGGGGGCACCGGGGAGCTGTTTTTT

J: TRBJ1-3
V: TRBV5-1
D: TRBD1
size: NA
CDR3: CASSLVGQGDTIYF
DNA: TGCGCCAGCAGCTTGGTGGGACAGGGGGACACCATATATTTT

J: TRBJ2-5
V: TRBV11-3
D: TRBD2
size: medium-sized
CDR3: CASSLGLAGETQYF
DNA: TGTGCCAGCAGCTTAGGACTAGCCGGGGAGACCCAGTACTTC

J: TRBJ2-2
V: TRBV11-3
D: NA
size: few
CDR3: CASSRQVANTGELFF
DNA: TGTGCCAGCAGCCGACAGGTCGCGAACACCGGGGAGCTGTTTTTT

J: TRBJ2-3
V: TRBV6-8
D: TRBD1
size: medium-sized
CDR3: CASLPGQGGDTQYF
DNA: TGTGCCAGCCTACCGGGACAGGGGGGAGATACGCAGTATTTT

J: TRBJ2-7
V: TRBV6-8
D: TRBD1
size: NA
CDR3: CASRPGQMPYEQYF
DNA: TGTGCCAGCAGGCCGGGACAGATGCCTTACGAGCAGTACTTC

J: TRBJ1-1
V: TRBV30
D: NA
size: few
CDR3: CAWRHGWEAFF
DNA: TGTGCCTGGAGACACGGGTGGGAAGCTTTCTTT

J: TRBJ1-6
V: TRBV5-1
D: TRBD1
size: NA
CDR3: CASSLNRGIYNSPLHF
DNA: TGCGCCAGCAGCTTGAACAGGGGAATCTATAATTCACCCCTCCACTTT

J: TRBJ1-5
V: TRBV19
D: TRBD1
size: NA
CDR3: CASTDAGGRQPQHF
DNA: TGTGCCAGTACTGATGCAGGGGGCCGTCAGCCCCAGCATTTT

J: TRBJ1-4
V: TRBV11-3
D: TRBD1
size: medium-sized
CDR3: CASSLLQGGRRKLFF
DNA: TGTGCCAGCAGCCTGCTACAGGGGGGAAGGAGAAAACTGTTTTTT

J: TRBJ2-7
V: TRBV5-1
D: TRBD2
size: NA
CDR3: CASRGRGDGAYEQYF
DNA: TGCGCCAGCAGGGGGAGGGGTGACGGCGCCTACGAGCAGTACTTC

J: TRBJ2-2
V: TRBV9
D: NA
size: NA
CDR3: CASSVGGGLNTGELFF
DNA: TGTGCCAGCAGCGTAGGAGGGGGATTGAACACCGGGGAGCTGTTTTTT

J: TRBJ1-5
V: TRBV11-3
D: TRBD1
size: NA
CDR3: CASSLRQGVPPQHF
DNA: TGTGCCAGCAGCTTGAGGCAGGGGGTTCCGCCCCAGCATTTT

J: TRBJ1-1
V: TRBV18
D: NA
size: few
CDR3: CASSPTTQAEAFF
DNA: TGTGCCAGCTCACCTACTACCCAAGCTGAAGCTTTCTTT

J: TRBJ2-5
V: TRBV9
D: TRBD2
size: few
CDR3: CASSGLAGGQETQYF
DNA: TGTGCCAGCAGCGGGCTAGCGGGGGGACAAGAGACCCAGTACTTC

J: TRBJ2-7
V: TRBV7-2
D: NA
size: few
CDR3: CASSGASRDEQYF
DNA: TGTGCCAGCAGCGGGGCAAGCCGGGACGAGCAGTACTTC

J: TRBJ2-7
V: TRBV9
D: NA
size: NA
CDR3: CASSVGLVGSSSYEQYF
DNA: TGTGCCAGCAGCGTAGGACTGGTGGGGAGTAGCTCCTACGAGCAGTACTTC